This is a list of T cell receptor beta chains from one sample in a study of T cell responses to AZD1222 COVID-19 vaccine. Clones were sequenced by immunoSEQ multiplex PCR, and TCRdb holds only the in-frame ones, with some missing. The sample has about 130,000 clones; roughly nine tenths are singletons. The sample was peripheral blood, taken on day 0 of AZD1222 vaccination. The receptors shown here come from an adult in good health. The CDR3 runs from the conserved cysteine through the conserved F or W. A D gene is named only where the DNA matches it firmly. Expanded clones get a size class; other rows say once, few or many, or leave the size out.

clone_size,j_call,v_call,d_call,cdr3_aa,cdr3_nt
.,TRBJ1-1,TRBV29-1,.,CSVVRQTNTEAFF,TGCAGCGTTGTTCGGCAAACGAACACTGAAGCTTTCTTT
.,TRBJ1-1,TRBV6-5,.,CASSYRGPGQSAFF,TGTGCCAGCAGTTACAGGGGACCGGGACAATCAGCTTTCTTT
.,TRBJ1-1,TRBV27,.,CASSPTVNTEAFF,TGTGCCAGCAGTCCCACAGTGAACACTGAAGCTTTCTTT
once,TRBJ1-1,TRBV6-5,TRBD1,CASSRGGQWNTEAFF,TGTGCCAGCAGCCGTGGGGGACAGTGGAACACTGAAGCTTTCTTT
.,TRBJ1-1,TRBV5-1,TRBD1,CASSRDRAYTEAFF,TGCGCCAGCAGCAGAGACAGGGCATACACTGAAGCTTTCTTT
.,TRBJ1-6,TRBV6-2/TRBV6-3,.,CASSYLRNNSPLHF,TGTGCCAGCAGTTACTTGAGAAACAACTCACCCCTCCACTTT
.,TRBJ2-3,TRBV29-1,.,CSAQGTDGVDTQYF,TGCAGCGCCCAAGGGACCGACGGGGTAGATACGCAGTATTTT
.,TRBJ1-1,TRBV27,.,CASSLNFDTAFF,TGTGCCAGCAGTTTAAACTTCGATACTGCTTTCTTT
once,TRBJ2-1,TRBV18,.,CASSPLQGQGNEQFF,TGTGCCAGCTCACCGTTACAGGGCCAAGGGAATGAGCAGTTCTTC
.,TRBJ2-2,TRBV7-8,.,CATGTGELFF,TGTGCCACCGGCACCGGGGAGCTGTTTTTT
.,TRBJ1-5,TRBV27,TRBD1,CASSPRDRYSNQPQHF,TGTGCCAGCAGTCCCCGGGACAGATATAGCAATCAGCCCCAGCATTTT
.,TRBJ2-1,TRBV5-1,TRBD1,CASSPKGGTGGTYNEQFF,TGCGCCAGCAGCCCGAAAGGCGGGACAGGGGGGACCTACAATGAGCAGTTCTTC
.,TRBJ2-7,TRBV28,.,CASSGSGREILDEQYF,TGTGCCAGCAGTGGTTCGGGCCGGGAAATCCTGGACGAGCAGTACTTC
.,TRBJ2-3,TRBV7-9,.,CASSPARAQYF,TGTGCCAGCAGCCCGGCGAGGGCGCAGTATTTT
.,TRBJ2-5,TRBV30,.,CAWSVYGGTETQYF,TGTGCCTGGAGTGTATATGGGGGAACGGAGACCCAGTACTTC
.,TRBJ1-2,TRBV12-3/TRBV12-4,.,CASSLAGHGYTF,TGTGCCAGCAGTTTAGCAGGGCATGGCTACACCTTC
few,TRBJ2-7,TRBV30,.,CAWRGANEQYF,TGTGCCTGGAGGGGAGCGAACGAGCAGTACTTC
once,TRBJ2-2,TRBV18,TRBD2,CASSWTSGTNTGELFF,TGTGCCAGCTCCTGGACTAGCGGGACGAACACCGGGGAGCTGTTTTTT
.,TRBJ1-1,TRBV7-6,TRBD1,CASSLAGGNTEAFF,TGTGCCAGCAGCTTGGCAGGGGGGAACACTGAAGCTTTCTTT
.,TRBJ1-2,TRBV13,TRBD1,CASSSRTGSYGYTF,TGTGCCAGCAGCTCTCGGACAGGCAGCTATGGCTACACCTTC